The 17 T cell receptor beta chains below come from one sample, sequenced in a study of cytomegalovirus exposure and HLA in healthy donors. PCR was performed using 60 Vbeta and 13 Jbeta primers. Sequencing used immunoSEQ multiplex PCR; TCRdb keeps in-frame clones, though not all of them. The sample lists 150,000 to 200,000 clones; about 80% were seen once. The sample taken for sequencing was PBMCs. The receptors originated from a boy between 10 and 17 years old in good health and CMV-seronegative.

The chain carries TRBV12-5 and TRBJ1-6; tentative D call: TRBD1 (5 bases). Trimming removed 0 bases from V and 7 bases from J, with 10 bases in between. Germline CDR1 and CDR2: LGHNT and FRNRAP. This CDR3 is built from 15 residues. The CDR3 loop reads CASGLVGQGNSPLHF. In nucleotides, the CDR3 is TGTGCTAGTGGTTTGGTAGGTCAGGGAAATTCACCCCTCCACTTT.

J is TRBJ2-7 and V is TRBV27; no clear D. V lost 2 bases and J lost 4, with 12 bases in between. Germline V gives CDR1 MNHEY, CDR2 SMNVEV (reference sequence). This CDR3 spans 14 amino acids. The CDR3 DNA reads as TGTGCCAGCAGTTTACAACCCTTCACATACGAGCAGTACTTC. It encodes CASSLQPFTYEQYF.

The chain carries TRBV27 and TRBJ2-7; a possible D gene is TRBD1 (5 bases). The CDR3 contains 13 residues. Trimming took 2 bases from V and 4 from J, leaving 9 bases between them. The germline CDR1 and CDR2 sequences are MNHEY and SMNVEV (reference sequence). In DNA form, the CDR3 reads TGTGCCAGCAGTTTACCAGGGAATTACGAGCAGTACTTC. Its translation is CASSLPGNYEQYF.

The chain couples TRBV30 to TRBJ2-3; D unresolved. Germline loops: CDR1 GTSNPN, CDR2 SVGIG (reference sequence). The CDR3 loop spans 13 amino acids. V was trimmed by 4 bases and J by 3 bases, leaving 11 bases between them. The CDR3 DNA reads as TGTGCCTGGACGGTAGGAGATACAGATACGCAGTATTTT. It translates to CAWTVGDTDTQYF.

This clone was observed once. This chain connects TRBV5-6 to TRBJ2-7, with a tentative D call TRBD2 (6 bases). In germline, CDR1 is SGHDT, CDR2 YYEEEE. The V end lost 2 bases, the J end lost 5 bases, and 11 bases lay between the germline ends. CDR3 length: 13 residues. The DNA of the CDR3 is TGTGCCAGCAGCTTACAGGACTATGACGAGCAGTACTTC. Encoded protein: CASSLQDYDEQYF.

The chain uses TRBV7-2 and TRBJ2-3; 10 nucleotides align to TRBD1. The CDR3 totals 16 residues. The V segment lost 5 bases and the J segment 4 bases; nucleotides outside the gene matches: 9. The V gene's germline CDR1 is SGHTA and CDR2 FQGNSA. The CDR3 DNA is TGTGCCAGCAGCACGTTAGACAGGGGGCGCCCAGATACGCAGTATTTT. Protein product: CASSTLDRGRPDTQYF.

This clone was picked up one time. In nucleotides, the CDR3 is TGTGCCAGCTTTCAAGCCGTAAGACAGAGTTCCTACGAGCAGTACTTC. It is translated as CASFQAVRQSSYEQYF. This chain links TRBV5-6 with TRBJ2-7, with D perhaps TRBD1 (5 bases). This CDR3 has 16 residues. The V gene lost 7 bases and the J gene lost 1 base, with 21 bases spanning the gap. Germline CDR1 SGHDT, CDR2 YYEEEE.

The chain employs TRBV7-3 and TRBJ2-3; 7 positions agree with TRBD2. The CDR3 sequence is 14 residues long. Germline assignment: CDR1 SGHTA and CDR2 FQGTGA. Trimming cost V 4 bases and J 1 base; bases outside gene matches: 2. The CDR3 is CASSSGLGTDTQYF. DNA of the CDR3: TGTGCCAGCAGCTCCGGACTAGGCACAGATACGCAGTATTTT.

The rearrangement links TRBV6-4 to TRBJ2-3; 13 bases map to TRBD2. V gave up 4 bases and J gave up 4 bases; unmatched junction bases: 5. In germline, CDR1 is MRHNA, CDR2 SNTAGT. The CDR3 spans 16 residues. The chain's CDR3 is CASSAETSGGSDTQYF. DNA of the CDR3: TGTGCCAGCAGTGCGGAGACTAGCGGGGGGTCAGATACGCAGTATTTT.

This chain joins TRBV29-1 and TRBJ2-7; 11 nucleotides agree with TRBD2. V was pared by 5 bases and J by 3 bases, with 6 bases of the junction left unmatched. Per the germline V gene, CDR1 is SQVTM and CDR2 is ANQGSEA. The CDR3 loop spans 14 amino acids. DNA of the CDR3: TGCAGCGTTATAAGACTAGCGGGATACTACGAGCAGTACTTC. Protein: CSVIRLAGYYEQYF.

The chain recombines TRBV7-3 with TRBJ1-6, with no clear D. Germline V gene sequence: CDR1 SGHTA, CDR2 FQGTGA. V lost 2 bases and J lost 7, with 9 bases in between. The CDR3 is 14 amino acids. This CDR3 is CASSLGLENSPLHF. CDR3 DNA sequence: TGTGCCAGCAGCTTAGGACTGGAAAATTCACCCCTCCACTTT. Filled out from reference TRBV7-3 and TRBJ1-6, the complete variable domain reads GAGVSQTPSNKVTEKGKYVELRCDPISGHTALYWYRQSLGQGPEFLIYFQGTGAADDSGLPNDRFFAVRPEGSVSTLKIQRTERGDSAVYLCASSLGLENSPLHFGNGTRLTVT.

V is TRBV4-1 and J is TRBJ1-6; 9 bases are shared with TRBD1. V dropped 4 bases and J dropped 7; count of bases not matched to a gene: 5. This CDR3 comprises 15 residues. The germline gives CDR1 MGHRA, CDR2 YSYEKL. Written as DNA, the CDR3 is TGCGCCAGCAGCCTCCGGGACAGGGAAAATTCACCCCTCCACTTT. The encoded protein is CASSLRDRENSPLHF.

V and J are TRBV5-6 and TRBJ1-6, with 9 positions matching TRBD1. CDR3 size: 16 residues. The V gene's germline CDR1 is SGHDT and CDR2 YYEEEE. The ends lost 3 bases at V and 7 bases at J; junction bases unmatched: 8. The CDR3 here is CASSWGQGVRNSPLHF. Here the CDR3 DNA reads TGTGCCAGCAGCTGGGGACAGGGTGTTAGGAATTCACCCCTCCACTTT.

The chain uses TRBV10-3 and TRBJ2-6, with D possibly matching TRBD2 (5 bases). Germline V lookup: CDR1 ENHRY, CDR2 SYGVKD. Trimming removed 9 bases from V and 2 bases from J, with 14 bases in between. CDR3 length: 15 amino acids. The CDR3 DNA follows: TGTGCCATAATGGATCGGGAAACTGGGGCCAACGTCCTGACTTTC. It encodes CAIMDRETGANVLTF.

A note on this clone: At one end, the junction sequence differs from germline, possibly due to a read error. The CDR3 loop is CASSLASTETGAFF. DNA of the CDR3: TGTGCCAGCAGCTTAGCGTCAACAGAAACTGGAGCTTTCTTT. The chain is built from TRBV7-8 and TRBJ1-1, with unresolved D. Germline loops: CDR1 SGHVS, CDR2 FQNEAQ. The CDR3 length is 14 residues. The whole variable domain, filled in from reference TRBV7-8 and TRBJ1-1, reads GAGVSQSPRYKVAKRGQDVALRCDPISGHVSLFWYQQALGQGPEFLTYFQNEAQLDKSGLPSDRFFAERPEGSVSTLKIQRTQQEDSAVYLCASSLASTETGAFFGQGTRLTVV.

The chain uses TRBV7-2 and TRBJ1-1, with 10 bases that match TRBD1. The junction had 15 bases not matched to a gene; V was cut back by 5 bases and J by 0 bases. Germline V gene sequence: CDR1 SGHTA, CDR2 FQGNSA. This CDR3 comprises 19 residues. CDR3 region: CASSTPGTGAGGMNTEAFF. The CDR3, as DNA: TGTGCCAGCAGCACTCCCGGGACAGGGGCAGGTGGAATGAACACTGAAGCTTTCTTT. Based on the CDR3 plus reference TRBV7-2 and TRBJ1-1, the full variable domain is GAGVSQSPSNKVTEKGKDVELRCDPISGHTALYWYRQSLGQGLEFLIYFQGNSAPDKSGLPSDRFSAERTGGSVSTLTIQRTQQEDSAVYLCASSTPGTGAGGMNTEAFFGQGTRLTVV.

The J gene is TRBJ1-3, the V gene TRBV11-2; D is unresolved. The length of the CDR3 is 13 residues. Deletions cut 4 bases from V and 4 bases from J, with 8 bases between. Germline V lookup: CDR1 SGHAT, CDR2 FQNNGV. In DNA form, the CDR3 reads TGTGCCAGCAGCTCCGCGGAGGGAAACACCATATATTTT. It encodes CASSSAEGNTIYF.